This TCR beta chain was recorded in a study of blood T cell repertoires in COVID-19. Across the study: Acute and convalescent COVID-19 samples came from the United States, Italy and Spain. From T cells, B-cell-depleted T cells, or PBMCs came the material, which was cDNA or gDNA.

CDR1 is MNHEY and CDR2 is SVGAGI in the germline V gene. V was clipped by 7 bases and J by 9 bases; unmatched bases: 9. This CDR3 has 15 residues. Under the authors' procedure: Amplified reference gene primers provided the basis for estimating nucleated cell counts. TCRdb's copy holds only in-frame clones and misses some; the assay was immunoSEQ multiplex PCR. Clone size and V and J calls were adopted from that table, with D and trimming inferred from the DNA. This repertoire shows 55,000 to 80,000 clones, roughly 85% found once; its top ten account for roughly 18%. The rearrangement uses TRBV6-5 and TRBJ2-1, with 13 positions matching TRBD2. The specimen sequenced was peripheral blood. This clonotype originated in a woman aged 80 or older with acute or convalescent COVID-19. CDR3 DNA sequence: TGTGCCAGCATGGGGGGGACTAGCGGGATCAGTGAGCAGTTCTTC. Its translation is CASMGGTSGISEQFF.